This paragraph covers one T cell receptor (beta chain) sequence. The target antigen is unknown. The data were obtained in a study of post-analysis software for immune sequencing data. The wider study: Both relapsing-remitting and secondary progressive multiple sclerosis featured among the disease courses, as did progressive-relapsing multiple sclerosis.

Regarding the study as a whole: In patients, TRBV5-6, TRBV5-1 and TRBV20-1 belonged to five TRBV segments found more frequently than in controls. Samples made in the same batch grouped tightly together by F measure. Controls showed significantly higher normalized Chao1 diversity than did multiple sclerosis patients.

The CDR3 runs to 16 residues. The germline CDR1 and CDR2 sequences are SGHTA and FQGNSA. V lost 2 bases and J lost 0, with 11 bases in between. The authors incorporated unique molecular identifiers into the TCR beta cDNA libraries. Once about 0.95 to 10 million T cells were used, approximately 520,000 cDNA molecules resulted. TCRdb itself ran the PCR reads through MiXCR, one entry per CDR3 protein. The sample lists a few hundred thousand distinct CDR3 sequences; about a third were seen once. Sequencing was done on a sample of blood. This receptor was identified in a girl between 10 and 17 years old with multiple sclerosis. J is TRBJ2-1 and V is TRBV7-2; D unresolved. The CDR3 region has the DNA TGTGCCAGCAGCTTAAGTCGGGCCTCCTCCTACAATGAGCAGTTCTTC. It codes for CASSLSRASSYNEQFF. Combining the CDR3 with reference TRBV7-2 and TRBJ2-1 gives the whole variable domain GAGVSQSPSNKVTEKGKDVELRCDPISGHTALYWYRQSLGQGLEFLIYFQGNSAPDKSGLPSDRFSAERTGGSVSTLTIQRTQQEDSAVYLCASSLSRASSYNEQFFGPGTRLTVL.